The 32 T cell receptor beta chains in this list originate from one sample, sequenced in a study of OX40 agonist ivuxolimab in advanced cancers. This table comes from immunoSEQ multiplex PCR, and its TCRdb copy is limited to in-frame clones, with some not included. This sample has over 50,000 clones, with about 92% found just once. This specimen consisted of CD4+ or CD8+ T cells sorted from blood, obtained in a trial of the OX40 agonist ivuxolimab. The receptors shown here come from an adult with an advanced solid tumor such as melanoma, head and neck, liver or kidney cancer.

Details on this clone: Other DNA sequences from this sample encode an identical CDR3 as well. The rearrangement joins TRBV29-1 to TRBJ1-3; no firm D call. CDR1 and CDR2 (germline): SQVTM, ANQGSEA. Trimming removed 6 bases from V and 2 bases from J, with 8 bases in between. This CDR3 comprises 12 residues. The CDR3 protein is CSVMRTGNTIYF. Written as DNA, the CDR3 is TGCAGCGTGATGAGGACTGGAAACACCATATATTTT. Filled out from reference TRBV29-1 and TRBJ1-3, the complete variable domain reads SAVISQKPSRDICQRGTSLTIQCQVDSQVTMMFWYRQQPGQSLTLIATANQGSEATYESGFVIDKFPISRPNLTFSTLTVSNMSPEDSSIYLCSVMRTGNTIYFGEGSWLTVV.

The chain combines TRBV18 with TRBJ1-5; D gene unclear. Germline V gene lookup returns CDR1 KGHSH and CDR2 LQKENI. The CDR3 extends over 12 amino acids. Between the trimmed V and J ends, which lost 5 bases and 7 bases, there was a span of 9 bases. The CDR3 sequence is CASSAGNQPQHF. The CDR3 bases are TGTGCCAGCTCAGCCGGGAACCAGCCCCAGCATTTT.

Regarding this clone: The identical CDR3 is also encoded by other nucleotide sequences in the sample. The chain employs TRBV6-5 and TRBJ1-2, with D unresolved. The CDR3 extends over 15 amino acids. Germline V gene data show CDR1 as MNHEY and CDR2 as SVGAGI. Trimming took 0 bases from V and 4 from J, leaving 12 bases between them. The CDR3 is CASSYSEGSGYGYTF. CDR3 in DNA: TGTGCCAGCAGTTACTCGGAAGGGTCGGGCTATGGCTACACCTTC.

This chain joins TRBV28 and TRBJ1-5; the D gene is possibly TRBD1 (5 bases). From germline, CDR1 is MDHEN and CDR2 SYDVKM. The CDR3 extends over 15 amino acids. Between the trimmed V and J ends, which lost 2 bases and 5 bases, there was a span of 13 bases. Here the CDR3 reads CASSLAGTDDQPQHF. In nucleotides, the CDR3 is TGTGCCAGCAGTTTAGCCGGGACGGACGATCAGCCCCAGCATTTT.

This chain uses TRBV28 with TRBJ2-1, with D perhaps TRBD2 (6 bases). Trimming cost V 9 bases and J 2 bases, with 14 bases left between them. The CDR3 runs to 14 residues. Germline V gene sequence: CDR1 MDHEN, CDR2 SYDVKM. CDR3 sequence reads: CASGAGLTYNEQFF. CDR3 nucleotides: TGTGCCAGTGGGGCGGGGCTAACCTACAATGAGCAGTTCTTC.

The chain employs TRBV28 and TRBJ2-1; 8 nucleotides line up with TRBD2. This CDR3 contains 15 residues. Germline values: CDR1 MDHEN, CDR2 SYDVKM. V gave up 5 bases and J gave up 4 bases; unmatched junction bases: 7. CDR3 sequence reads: CASSPSGSRYNEQFF. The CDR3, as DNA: TGTGCCAGCAGTCCCAGCGGGAGCCGTTACAATGAGCAGTTCTTC.

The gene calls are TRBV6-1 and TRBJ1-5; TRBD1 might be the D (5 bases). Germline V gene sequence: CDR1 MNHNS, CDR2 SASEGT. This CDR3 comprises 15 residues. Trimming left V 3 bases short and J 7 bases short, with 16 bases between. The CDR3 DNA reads TGTGCCAGCAGTGAGGAAATAGGGGATGGCCAGCCCCAGCATTTT. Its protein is CASSEEIGDGQPQHF.

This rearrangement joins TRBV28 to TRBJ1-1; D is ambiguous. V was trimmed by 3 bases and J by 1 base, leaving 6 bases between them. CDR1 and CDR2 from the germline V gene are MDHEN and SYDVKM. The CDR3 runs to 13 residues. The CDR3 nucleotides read TGTGCCAGCAGTTTTGCGGGGAACACTGAAGCTTTCTTT. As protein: CASSFAGNTEAFF.

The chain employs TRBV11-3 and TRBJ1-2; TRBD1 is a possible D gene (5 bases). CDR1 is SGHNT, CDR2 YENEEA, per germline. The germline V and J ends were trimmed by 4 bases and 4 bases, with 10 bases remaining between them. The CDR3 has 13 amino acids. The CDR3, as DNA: TGTGCCAGCAGCTCGGGGGGTTTCTATGGCTACACCTTC. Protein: CASSSGGFYGYTF.

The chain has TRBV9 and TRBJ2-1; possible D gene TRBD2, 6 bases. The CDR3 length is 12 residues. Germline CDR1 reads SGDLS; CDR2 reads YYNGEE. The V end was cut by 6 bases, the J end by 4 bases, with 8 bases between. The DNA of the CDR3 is TGTGCCAGCATGGGACTTTACAATGAGCAGTTCTTC. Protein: CASMGLYNEQFF.

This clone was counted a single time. The CDR3 here is CASSSRSQGYHEQYV. CDR3 DNA: TGTGCCAGCAGTTCGCGGTCACAGGGGTACCACGAGCAGTACGTC. V and J are TRBV6-1 and TRBJ2-7; 7 bases match TRBD1. CDR1 is MNHNS, CDR2 SASEGT, per germline. The junction had 12 bases not matched to a gene; V was cut back by 5 bases and J by 5 bases. The CDR3 totals 15 residues.

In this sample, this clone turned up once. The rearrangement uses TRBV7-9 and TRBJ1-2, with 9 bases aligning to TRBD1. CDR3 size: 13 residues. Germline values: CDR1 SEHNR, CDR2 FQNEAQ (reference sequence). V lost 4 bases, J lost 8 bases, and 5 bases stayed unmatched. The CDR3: CASSSRQGVGYTF. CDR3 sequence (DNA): TGTGCCAGCAGCTCCCGACAGGGGGTGGGCTACACCTTC.

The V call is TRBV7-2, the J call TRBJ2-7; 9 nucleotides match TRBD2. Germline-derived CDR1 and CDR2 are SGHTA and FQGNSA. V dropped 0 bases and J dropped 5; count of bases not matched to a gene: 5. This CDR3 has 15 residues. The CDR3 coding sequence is TGTGCCAGCAGCTTAGCCCCTAGCGGGGCGGACGAGCAGTACTTC. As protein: CASSLAPSGADEQYF.

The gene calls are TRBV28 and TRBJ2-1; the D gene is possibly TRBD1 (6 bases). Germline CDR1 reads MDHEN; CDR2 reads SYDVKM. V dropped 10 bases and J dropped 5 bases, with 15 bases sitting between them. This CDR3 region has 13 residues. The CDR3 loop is CATHQGLHNEQFF. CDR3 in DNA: TGTGCCACCCACCAGGGGTTACACAATGAGCAGTTCTTC. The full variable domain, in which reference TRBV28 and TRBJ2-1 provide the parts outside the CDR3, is DVKVTQSSRYLVKRTGEKVFLECVQDMDHENMFWYRQDPGLGLRLIYFSYDVKMKEKGDIPEGYSVSREKKERFSLILESASTNQTSMYLCATHQGLHNEQFFGPGTRLTVL.

The CDR3 sequence is CASSATGGHEQFF. The CDR3 DNA is TGTGCCAGCAGTGCGACCGGGGGGCATGAGCAGTTCTTC. The chain uses TRBV6-5 and TRBJ2-1; TRBD2 is a possible D gene (7 bases). Germline CDR1 is MNHEY and CDR2 is SVGAGI. With 5 bases removed from V and 8 bases from J, the gap between germline ends came to 13 bases. CDR3 length: 13 residues.

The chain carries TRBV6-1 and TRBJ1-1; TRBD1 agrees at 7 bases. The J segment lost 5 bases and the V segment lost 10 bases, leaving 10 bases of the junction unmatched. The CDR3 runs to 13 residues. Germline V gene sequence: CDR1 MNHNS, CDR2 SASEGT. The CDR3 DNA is TGTGCCACCGAAGACAGGGAGGCTACTGAAGCTTTCTTT. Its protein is CATEDREATEAFF.

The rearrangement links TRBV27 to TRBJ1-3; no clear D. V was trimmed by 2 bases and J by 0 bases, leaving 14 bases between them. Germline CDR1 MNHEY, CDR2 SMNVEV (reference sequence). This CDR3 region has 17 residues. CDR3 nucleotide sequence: TGTGCCAGCAGTTTAAGTCTACCGGCGAACTCTGGAAACACCATATATTTT. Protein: CASSLSLPANSGNTIYF.

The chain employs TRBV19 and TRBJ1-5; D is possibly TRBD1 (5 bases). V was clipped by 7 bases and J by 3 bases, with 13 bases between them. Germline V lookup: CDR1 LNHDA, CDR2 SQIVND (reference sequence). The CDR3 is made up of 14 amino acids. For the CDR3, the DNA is TGTGCCAGTAATGACAGAGCGTACAATCAGCCCCAGCATTTT. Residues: CASNDRAYNQPQHF.

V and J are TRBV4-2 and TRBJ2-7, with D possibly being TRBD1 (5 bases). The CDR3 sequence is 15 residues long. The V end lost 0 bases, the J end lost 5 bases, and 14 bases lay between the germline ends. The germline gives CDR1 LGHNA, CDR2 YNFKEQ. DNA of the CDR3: TGTGCCAGCAGCCAAGACTTTGGGGCGTACAACGAGCAGTACTTC. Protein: CASSQDFGAYNEQYF.

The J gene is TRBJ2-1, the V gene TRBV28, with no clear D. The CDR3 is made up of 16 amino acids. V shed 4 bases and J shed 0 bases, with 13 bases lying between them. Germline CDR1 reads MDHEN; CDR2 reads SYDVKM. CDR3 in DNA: TGTGCCAGCAGTTCGTTAGTTAGCCGCTCCTACAATGAGCAGTTCTTC. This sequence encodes CASSSLVSRSYNEQFF.

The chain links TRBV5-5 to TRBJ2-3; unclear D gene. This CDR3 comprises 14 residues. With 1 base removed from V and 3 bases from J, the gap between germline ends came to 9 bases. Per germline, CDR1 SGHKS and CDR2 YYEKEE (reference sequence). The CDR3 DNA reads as TGTGCCAGCAGCTTGTGGTCTGTGACAGATACGCAGTATTTT. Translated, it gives CASSLWSVTDTQYF.

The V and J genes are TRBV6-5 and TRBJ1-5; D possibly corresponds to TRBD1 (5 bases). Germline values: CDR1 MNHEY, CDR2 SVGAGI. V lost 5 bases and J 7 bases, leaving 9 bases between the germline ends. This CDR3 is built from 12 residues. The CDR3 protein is CASSGGGQPQHF. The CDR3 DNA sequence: TGTGCCAGCAGTGGGGGTGGGCAGCCCCAGCATTTT.

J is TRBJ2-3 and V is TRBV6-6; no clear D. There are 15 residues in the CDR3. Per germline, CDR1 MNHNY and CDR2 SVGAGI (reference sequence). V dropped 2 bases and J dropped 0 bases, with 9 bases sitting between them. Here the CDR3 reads CASSYGGVSTDTQYF. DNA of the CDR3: TGTGCCAGCAGTTACGGTGGGGTAAGCACAGATACGCAGTATTTT.

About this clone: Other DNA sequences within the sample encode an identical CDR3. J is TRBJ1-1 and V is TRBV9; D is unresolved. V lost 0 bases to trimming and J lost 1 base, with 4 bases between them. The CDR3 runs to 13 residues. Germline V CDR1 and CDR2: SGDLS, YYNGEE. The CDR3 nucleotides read TGTGCCAGCAGCGTAGAAGGGAACACTGAAGCTTTCTTT. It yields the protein CASSVEGNTEAFF.

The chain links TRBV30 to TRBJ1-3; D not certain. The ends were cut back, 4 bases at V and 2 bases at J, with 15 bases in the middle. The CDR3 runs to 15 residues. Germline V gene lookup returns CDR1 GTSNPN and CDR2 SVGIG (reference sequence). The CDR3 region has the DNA TGTGCCTGGACTGGAACGCGGTCGGCTGGAAACACCATATATTTT. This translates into CAWTGTRSAGNTIYF.

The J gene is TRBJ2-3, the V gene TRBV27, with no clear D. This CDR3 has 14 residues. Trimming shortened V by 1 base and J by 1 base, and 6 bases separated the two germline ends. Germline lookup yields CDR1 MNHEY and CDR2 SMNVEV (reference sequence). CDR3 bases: TGTGCCAGCAGTTTATTGGCAGGCACAGATACGCAGTATTTT. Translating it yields CASSLLAGTDTQYF.

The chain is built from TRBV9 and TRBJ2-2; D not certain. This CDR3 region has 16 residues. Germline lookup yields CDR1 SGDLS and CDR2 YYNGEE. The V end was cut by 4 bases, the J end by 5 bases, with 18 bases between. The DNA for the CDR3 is TGTGCCAGCAGCTACTCCTTCTCGAGGTTAACCGGGGAGCTGTTTTTT. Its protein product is CASSYSFSRLTGELFF.

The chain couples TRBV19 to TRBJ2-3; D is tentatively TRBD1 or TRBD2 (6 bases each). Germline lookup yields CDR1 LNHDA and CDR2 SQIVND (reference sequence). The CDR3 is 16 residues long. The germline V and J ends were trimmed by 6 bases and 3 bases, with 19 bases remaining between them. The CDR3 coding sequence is TGTGCCAGTAGAGGACGCGGGACAAGGAATACAGATACGCAGTATTTT. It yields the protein CASRGRGTRNTDTQYF. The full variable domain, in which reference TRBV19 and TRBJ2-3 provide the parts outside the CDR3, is DGGITQSPKYLFRKEGQNVTLSCEQNLNHDAMYWYRQDPGQGLRLIYYSQIVNDFQKGDIAEGYSVSREKKESFPLTVTSAQKNPTAFYLCASRGRGTRNTDTQYFGPGTRLTVL.

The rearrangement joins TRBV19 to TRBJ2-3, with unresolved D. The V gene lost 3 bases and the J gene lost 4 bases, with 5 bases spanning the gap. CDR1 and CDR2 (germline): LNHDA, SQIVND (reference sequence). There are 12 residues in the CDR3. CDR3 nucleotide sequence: TGTGCCAGTAGTATTTATCCAGATACGCAGTATTTT. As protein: CASSIYPDTQYF.

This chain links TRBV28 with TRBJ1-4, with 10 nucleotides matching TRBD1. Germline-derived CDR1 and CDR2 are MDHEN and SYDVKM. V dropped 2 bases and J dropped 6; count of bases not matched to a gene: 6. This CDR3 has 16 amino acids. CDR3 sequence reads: CASSLRGTGDDEKLFF. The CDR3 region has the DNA TGTGCCAGCAGTTTAAGGGGGACAGGGGATGATGAAAAACTGTTTTTT.

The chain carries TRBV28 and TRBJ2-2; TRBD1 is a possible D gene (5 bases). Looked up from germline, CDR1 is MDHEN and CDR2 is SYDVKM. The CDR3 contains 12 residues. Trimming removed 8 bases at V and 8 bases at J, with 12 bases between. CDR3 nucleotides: TGTGCCAGCTTGACAGATCGGGGGGAGCTGTTTTTT. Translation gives CASLTDRGELFF. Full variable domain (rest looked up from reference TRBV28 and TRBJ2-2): DVKVTQSSRYLVKRTGEKVFLECVQDMDHENMFWYRQDPGLGLRLIYFSYDVKMKEKGDIPEGYSVSREKKERFSLILESASTNQTSMYLCASLTDRGELFFGEGSRLTVL.

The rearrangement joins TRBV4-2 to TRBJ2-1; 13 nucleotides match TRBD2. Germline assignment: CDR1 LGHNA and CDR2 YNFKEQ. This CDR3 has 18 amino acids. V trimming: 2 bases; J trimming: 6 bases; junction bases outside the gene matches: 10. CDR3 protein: CASSQHTSGRAYSNEQFF. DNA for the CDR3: TGTGCCAGCAGCCAACATACTAGCGGGAGGGCGTACAGCAATGAGCAGTTCTTC.